A single sample is the source of the 19 T cell receptor beta chains below, sequenced in a study of radiotherapy plus CTLA-4 blockade in lung cancer. Only in-frame clones appear in the TCRdb table, and some are missing; sequencing was by immunoSEQ multiplex PCR. The profile shows tens of thousands of clones, 70% to 80% of them singletons. Sample: peripheral blood, taken from a patient treated with radiotherapy plus ipilimumab. Receptors originate from a human donor with non-small cell lung cancer who had a partial response to radiotherapy plus ipilimumab.

The chain couples TRBV6-4 to TRBJ2-2, with 7 nucleotides matching TRBD2. With V trimmed by 9 bases and J by 4 bases, 11 bases remained unmatched. The CDR3 is 15 amino acids. The germline gives CDR1 MRHNA, CDR2 SNTAGT. CDR3 in DNA: TGTGCCAGTTCTCCCTCGAGCGGGGCCACCGGGGAGCTGTTTTTT. Residues: CASSPSSGATGELFF.

This clone came up once. The chain couples TRBV18 to TRBJ1-5; D remains ambiguous. CDR1 is KGHSH and CDR2 is LQKENI in the germline V gene. With 4 bases removed from V and 8 bases from J, the gap between germline ends came to 12 bases. The CDR3 extends over 13 amino acids. The CDR3 nucleotides are TGTGCCAGCTCACTAACGGGATCTGAGCCCCAGCATTTT. Its protein is CASSLTGSEPQHF. Supplemented by reference TRBV18 and TRBJ1-5, the full variable domain reads NAGVMQNPRHLVRRRGQEARLRCSPMKGHSHVYWYRQLPEEGLKFMVYLQKENIIDESGMPKERFSAEFPKEGPSILRIQQVVRGDSAAYFCASSLTGSEPQHFGDGTRLSIL.

This clone was seen a few times. V is TRBV2 and J is TRBJ1-3, with D maybe TRBD1 (5 bases). V was cut by 8 bases and J by 0 bases, with 8 bases left in between. Looked up from germline, CDR1 is SNHLY and CDR2 is FYNNEI. The CDR3 runs to 13 residues. The CDR3: CASRQGSGNTIYF. The DNA for the CDR3 is TGTGCCAGCCGCCAGGGCTCTGGAAACACCATATATTTT. The full variable domain, completed using reference TRBV2 and TRBJ1-3, is EPEVTQTPSHQVTQMGQEVILRCVPISNHLYFYWYRQILGQKVEFLVSFYNNEISEKSEIFDDQFSVERPDGSNFTLKIRSTKLEDSAMYFCASRQGSGNTIYFGEGSWLTVV.

CDR3 loop: CASSNPGLAGETQYF. The CDR3 DNA reads as TGCGCCAGCAGCAATCCGGGACTAGCGGGAGAGACCCAGTACTTC. This chain connects TRBV5-1 to TRBJ2-5; 12 nucleotides match TRBD2. There are 15 residues in the CDR3. Germline CDR1 and CDR2: SGHRS and YFSETQ. Germline trimming cut 4 bases from V and 4 bases from J; bases unmatched to any gene: 5. Filled out from reference TRBV5-1 and TRBJ2-5, the complete variable domain reads KAGVTQTPRYLIKTRGQQVTLSCSPISGHRSVSWYQQTPGQGLQFLFEYFSETQRNKGNFPGRFSGRQFSNSRSEMNVSTLELGDSALYLCASSNPGLAGETQYFGPGTRLLVL.

This clone was recorded only once. The chain combines TRBV10-1 with TRBJ2-2; D perhaps matches TRBD1 (5 bases). The germline V gene has CDR1 WNHNN and CDR2 SYGVQD (reference sequence). V lost 4 bases, J lost 4 bases, and 7 bases lay in between. This CDR3 has 13 residues. The CDR3 DNA is TGCGCCAGCAGTGGGACATCCACCGGGGAGCTGTTTTTT. Amino acid sequence: CASSGTSTGELFF.

The gene calls are TRBV29-1 and TRBJ2-1, with 10 bases lining up with TRBD2. This CDR3 is 14 amino acids long. Germline lookup yields CDR1 SQVTM and CDR2 ANQGSEA. V gave up 5 bases and J gave up 7 bases; unmatched junction bases: 8. This chain's CDR3 is CSVSPSGGANEQFF. CDR3 nucleotide sequence: TGCAGCGTTTCCCCCAGCGGGGGGGCGAATGAGCAGTTCTTC.

This sequence joins TRBV5-6 and TRBJ2-2; 8 bases match TRBD2. The CDR3 consists of 16 residues. Germline V CDR1 and CDR2: SGHDT, YYEEEE. V lost 0 bases, J lost 5 bases, and 6 bases stayed unmatched. The CDR3 DNA follows: TGTGCCAGCAGCTTGGTAGCGCGGGGGGATACCGGGGAGCTGTTTTTT. The encoded protein is CASSLVARGDTGELFF.

The chain couples TRBV27 to TRBJ2-4; 7 nucleotides align to TRBD1. CDR1 is MNHEY and CDR2 is SMNVEV in the germline V gene (reference sequence). The J segment lost 0 bases and the V segment lost 8 bases, leaving 7 bases of the junction unmatched. The CDR3 has 15 amino acids. The CDR3 loop reads CASGTARLAKNIQYF. The CDR3 region has the DNA TGTGCCAGCGGGACAGCCAGACTAGCCAAAAACATTCAGTACTTC.

This rearrangement joins TRBV27 to TRBJ1-6; no firm D call. Germline V gene sequence: CDR1 MNHEY, CDR2 SMNVEV (reference sequence). V lost 5 bases and J 6 bases, leaving 14 bases between the germline ends. This CDR3 spans 15 amino acids. The DNA for the CDR3 is TGTGCCAGCAGTGCTACAGATAACCCTAATTCACCCCTCCACTTT. This encodes CASSATDNPNSPLHF.

This clone was observed a few times. The chain joins TRBV28 to TRBJ1-3, with D tentatively TRBD1 (5 bases). The CDR3 contains 13 residues. Germline V lookup: CDR1 MDHEN, CDR2 SYDVKM. Between the trimmed V and J ends, which lost 4 bases and 6 bases, there was a span of 10 bases. The DNA of the CDR3 is TGTGCCAGCAGTTGGGGCAGGGCAAACACCATATATTTT. Amino acids: CASSWGRANTIYF.

This clone is a singleton in its sample. The CDR3 region has the DNA TGTGCCAGCAGTCCAAAACGGGAGACCCAGTACTTC. This gives the protein CASSPKRETQYF. The chain links TRBV6-6 to TRBJ2-5; no definite D call. Trimming pared 5 bases from V and 5 bases from J, leaving 9 bases between. The germline V gene has CDR1 MNHNY and CDR2 SVGAGI (reference sequence). The CDR3 runs 12 residues.

V and J are TRBV30 and TRBJ2-4; D gene uncertain. The CDR3 loop spans 11 amino acids. CDR1 and CDR2 from the germline V gene are GTSNPN and SVGIG (reference sequence). Trimming removed 3 bases from V and 9 bases from J, with 9 bases in between. For the CDR3, the DNA is TGTGCCTGGAGCAAGAGAGGCATTCAGTACTTC. Encoded protein: CAWSKRGIQYF.

The chain carries TRBV5-1 and TRBJ2-7; D is unresolved. The V end lost 1 base, the J end lost 3 bases, and 11 bases lay between the germline ends. This CDR3 contains 14 residues. Germline CDR1 and CDR2: SGHRS and YFSETQ. DNA for the CDR3: TGCGCCAGCAGCTTGAACAGCCAATTCTACGAGCAGTACTTC. Protein sequence: CASSLNSQFYEQYF.

This clone was observed a few times. V is TRBV14 and J is TRBJ1-1; 9 bases map to TRBD1. Trimming at V came to 4 bases and at J to 1 base, leaving 1 base not matched to a gene. The CDR3 has 14 residues. Germline V gives CDR1 SGHDN, CDR2 FVKESK. The CDR3 loop reads CASSPGQGNTEAFF. CDR3 DNA: TGTGCCAGCAGCCCGGGACAGGGGAACACTGAAGCTTTCTTT.

V and J are TRBV6-5 and TRBJ1-2; TRBD1 matches at 7 bases. Germline V gene lookup returns CDR1 MNHEY and CDR2 SVGAGI. The V segment lost 3 bases and the J segment 4 bases; nucleotides outside the gene matches: 11. There are 16 residues in the CDR3. This chain's CDR3 is CASSYSRGQLSYGYTF. The CDR3 coding sequence is TGTGCCAGCAGTTATTCTAGGGGACAGCTTAGCTATGGCTACACCTTC.

CDR3 sequence (DNA): TGTGCCAGCGGAACTAGCGGGGGGGCCCCTTCCTACGAGCAGTACTTC. As protein: CASGTSGGAPSYEQYF. This sequence joins TRBV28 and TRBJ2-5; TRBD2 matches at 13 bases. The last part of the DNA fits TRBJ2-7 better; the J call may be wrong. The CDR3 has 16 amino acids. CDR1 and CDR2 from the germline V gene are MDHEN and SYDVKM.

The chain is built from TRBV11-2 and TRBJ1-6, with 9 bases identical to TRBD1. V trimming: 5 bases; J trimming: 10 bases; junction bases outside the gene matches: 9. Germline values: CDR1 SGHAT, CDR2 FQNNGV. The CDR3 consists of 15 residues. In nucleotides, the CDR3 is TGTGCCAGCAGCACATCGACAGGGGGACGGTCACCCCTCCACTTT. It specifies CASSTSTGGRSPLHF.

This chain links TRBV28 with TRBJ2-7, with D hard to call. There are 16 residues in the CDR3. Germline CDR1 MDHEN, CDR2 SYDVKM. Trimming left V 1 base short and J 0 bases short, with 13 bases between. CDR3 in DNA: TGTGCCAGCAGTTTATCCCCGTCTACTCCCTCCTACGAGCAGTACTTC. Translated: CASSLSPSTPSYEQYF.

The chain links TRBV5-1 to TRBJ1-3; D is possibly TRBD1 (6 bases). From germline, CDR1 is SGHRS and CDR2 YFSETQ. This CDR3 contains 16 residues. Trimming removed 4 bases from V and 0 bases from J, with 14 bases in between. The CDR3 loop is CASSVGQTSSGNTIYF. CDR3 DNA: TGCGCCAGCAGCGTCGGACAGACGAGCTCTGGAAACACCATATATTTT.